Listed here are 32 T cell receptor beta chains from one sample, sequenced in a study of tumor and adjacent non-tumor tissue in lung cancer. The library came from three nested PCR rounds adapted from ARM-PCR protocols. Using its own MiXCR run on the multiplex PCR reads, TCRdb lists one record per CDR3 protein. The sample includes 40,000 to 60,000 distinct CDR3 sequences, around 60% of them seen just once. The template was RNA from unsorted bulk tissue. Distant lung tissue was collected more than 3 cm away from the tumor edge. Input material: distant non-tumor lung tissue. The source of these receptors is a woman in her 70s with non-small cell lung cancer.

This clonotype was seen ten or more times. The chain couples TRBV5-1 to TRBJ1-2; D might be TRBD1 (5 bases). Germline V gene data show CDR1 as SGHRS and CDR2 as YFSETQ. With 0 bases removed from V and 4 bases from J, the gap between germline ends came to 13 bases. CDR3 size: 15 residues. The CDR3 sequence is CASSLVGDSIYGYTF. As DNA, the CDR3 is TGCGCCAGCAGCTTGGTAGGCGACAGTATCTATGGCTACACCTTC.

This clonotype was counted at least ten times. The chain is built from TRBV4-1 and TRBJ2-3, with 10 bases matching TRBD2. The CDR3 sequence is 16 residues long. The V gene end was trimmed by 4 bases and the J gene end by 6 bases; junction bases not matched to a gene: 10. Germline V gene lookup returns CDR1 MGHRA and CDR2 YSYEKL. The CDR3 DNA reads as TGCGCCAGCAGCCCGGGACTAGCGCGAGGACGGGATACGCAGTATTTT. Protein sequence: CASSPGLARGRDTQYF.

Notes on this clonotype: Given a much more abundant clone one base away, this may be a read error. The J gene is TRBJ2-2, the V gene TRBV5-4; D perhaps matches TRBD1 (7 bases). The CDR3 runs 16 residues. Trimming cost V 0 bases and J 5 bases, with 14 bases left between them. CDR1 is SGHNT, CDR2 YYREEE, per germline (reference sequence). The CDR3 here is CASSLETTGRTGELFF. DNA of the CDR3: TGTGCCAGCAGCTTGGAGACGACAGGGAGGACCGGGGAGCTGTTTTTT.

For this clonotype: Germline is not matched at one junction end, which may reflect a read error. The chain uses TRBV6-2 or TRBV6-3 and TRBJ2-7; D gene uncertain. This CDR3 comprises 11 residues. Per the germline V gene, CDR1 is MNHEY and CDR2 is SVGEGT. The CDR3, as DNA: TGTGCCAGCTGTTATTCCTACGAGCAGTATTTC. Translating it yields CASCYSYEQYF.

This clonotype was picked up a small number of times. This chain connects TRBV28 to TRBJ2-5, with D possibly matching TRBD1 (6 bases). The CDR3 spans 15 residues. V was pared by 5 bases and J by 0 bases, with 13 bases between. Germline V lookup: CDR1 MDHEN, CDR2 SYDVKM. The CDR3 is CASSATGPHQETQYF. The CDR3 DNA follows: TGTGCCAGCAGTGCCACAGGGCCCCACCAAGAGACCCAGTACTTC.

Note on this clonotype: Sequence at one end of the junction differs from germline and may be a read error. The chain is built from TRBV10-2 and TRBJ1-1; D unresolved. There are 15 residues in the CDR3. Germline CDR1 is WSHSY and CDR2 is SAAADI. The CDR3 reads CANGEWSTLNTEAFF. CDR3 DNA sequence: TGCGCCAACGGTGAGTGGAGCACTCTGAACACCGAAGCTTTCTTT.

A word on this clonotype: One end of the junction is discordant with germline, which a read error may explain. The V call is TRBV6-1, the J call TRBJ1-5; D gene ambiguous. Germline V gene lookup returns CDR1 MNHNS and CDR2 SASEGT. CDR3 length: 13 amino acids. In DNA form, the CDR3 reads TGCGCCAGCGACCTGAACGGAAGACAGCCCCAGCATTTT. It encodes CASDLNGRQPQHF.

A word on this clonotype: A junction boundary mismatches the germline segment, possibly from a read error. V gene TRBV10-3 combines with J gene TRBJ2-3; no reliable D call. The CDR3 totals 15 residues. Germline lookup yields CDR1 ENHRY and CDR2 SYGVKD. This chain's CDR3 is CAICVSGPKADAQYF. CDR3 DNA sequence: TGTGCCATCTGTGTATCAGGCCCAAAAGCAGATGCGCAGTATTTT.

Concerning this clonotype itself: A read error may account for a junction end that differs from germline. V gene TRBV29-1 combines with J gene TRBJ2-3; 8 bases fit TRBD2. The CDR3 covers 15 residues. Germline lookup yields CDR1 SQVTM and CDR2 ANQGSEA. CDR3: CSVIELAGFTDMQYF. In DNA form, the CDR3 reads TGTAGCGTTATAGAGTTAGCGGGATTCACAGATATGCAGTATTTT.

On this clonotype: A read error may explain this, as a much larger clone is one base away. The V gene is TRBV28, the J gene TRBJ2-3; 7 bases align to TRBD2. CDR1 MDHEN and CDR2 SYDVKM come from the germline V gene. CDR3 size: 12 residues. The CDR3 sequence is CATSGGTDKQYF. The CDR3 DNA reads TGTGCCACCTCGGGGGGAACAGATAAGCAGTATTTT. The whole variable domain, filled in from reference TRBV28 and TRBJ2-3, reads DVKVTQSSRYLVKRTGEKVFLECVQDMDHENMFWYRQDPGLGLRLIYFSYDVKMKEKGDIPEGYSVSREKKERFSLILESASTNQTSMYLCATSGGTDKQYFGPGTRLTVL.

About this clonotype itself: A junction boundary mismatches the germline segment, possibly from a read error. The chain has TRBV10-3 and TRBJ2-1; 7 nucleotides agree with TRBD2. CDR1 is ENHRY, CDR2 SYGVKD, per germline. The CDR3 consists of 13 residues. CDR3 coding DNA: TGTGCCAGTAGCGGGCCCACCTACAATGAGCGGTTCTTC. Its protein product is CASSGPTYNERFF.

This clonotype was found many times. J is TRBJ1-1 and V is TRBV11-2; D gene unclear. Germline V gene sequence: CDR1 SGHAT, CDR2 FQNNGV. Trimming stripped 5 bases from V and 7 bases from J, with 5 bases between. The CDR3 loop spans 10 amino acids. The CDR3 DNA sequence: TGTGCCAGCAGCGCCCGTGAAGCTTTCTTT. As protein: CASSAREAFF.

In the case of this clonotype: At one boundary the junction diverges from the germline segment, which might be a read error. This rearrangement joins TRBV29-1 to TRBJ2-7; D gene uncertain. The CDR3 totals 14 residues. Germline CDR1 reads SQVTM; CDR2 reads ANQGSEA. CDR3 region: CSAQTQRGISELYF. The CDR3 DNA follows: TGCAGCGCACAAACCCAGCGCGGTATATCCGAGCTGTACTTC.

The chain couples TRBV12-3 or TRBV12-4 to TRBJ2-1, with 12 bases matching TRBD2. This CDR3 comprises 15 residues. With V trimmed by 10 bases and J by 8 bases, 12 bases remained unmatched. The CDR3 loop is CAIRPRLAGGDEQFF. CDR3 nucleotides: TGTGCCATCAGACCCCGGCTAGCGGGAGGGGATGAGCAGTTCTTC.

Comment on this clonotype: Sequence at one end of the junction differs from germline and may be a read error. This chain links TRBV6-1 with TRBJ2-1, with D possibly TRBD1 on 5 matching bases. The CDR3 runs to 13 residues. Germline V gene sequence: CDR1 MNHNS, CDR2 SASEGT. The CDR3 sequence: CTSNANPGSPKFF. The CDR3 DNA follows: TGTACCAGCAATGCGAATCCAGGGTCCCCCAAGTTCTTC.

This clonotype was counted many times. The rearrangement uses TRBV6-2 or TRBV6-3 and TRBJ2-1; D possibly uses TRBD1 or TRBD2 (5 bases each). This CDR3 has 13 residues. Germline V gene sequence: CDR1 MNHEY, CDR2 SVGEGT. V lost 5 bases to trimming and J lost 9 bases, with 14 bases between them. CDR3 nucleotides: TGTGCCAGCAGTCACCCCCCCGGGGCTGAGCAGTTCTTC. It is translated as CASSHPPGAEQFF.

This clonotype was recorded many times. J is TRBJ2-7 and V is TRBV5-1; D may correspond to TRBD1 or TRBD2 (6 bases each). CDR3 size: 14 residues. Trimming cost V 4 bases and J 2 bases, with 13 bases left between them. The germline V gene encodes CDR1 SGHRS and CDR2 YFSETQ. The CDR3 reads CASSRGLATYEQYF. In DNA, the CDR3 is TGCGCCAGCAGCCGGGGGCTAGCTACCTACGAGCAGTACTTC. Complete variable domain (other parts from reference TRBV5-1 and TRBJ2-7): KAGVTQTPRYLIKTRGQQVTLSCSPISGHRSVSWYQQTPGQGLQFLFEYFSETQRNKGNFPGRFSGRQFSNSRSEMNVSTLELGDSALYLCASSRGLATYEQYFGPGTRLTVT.

Of note for this clonotype: A read error may be the cause here, since a much bigger clone is one base away. The V call is TRBV5-1, the J call TRBJ2-3; TRBD2 aligns across 12 bases. Germline V gene sequence: CDR1 SGHRS, CDR2 YFSETQ. The CDR3 length is 16 residues. Germline trimming cut 3 bases from V and 7 bases from J; bases unmatched to any gene: 9. The CDR3 sequence: CASSSTGLAGSNTQYF. The CDR3 DNA reads TGCGCCAGCAGCTCGACCGGACTAGCGGGAAGTAATACGCAGTATTTT.

The sample holds a few counts of this clonotype. The V gene is TRBV7-9, the J gene TRBJ1-5, with a weak D call TRBD1 (6 bases). CDR1 SEHNR and CDR2 FQNEAQ come from the germline V gene (reference sequence). This CDR3 has 16 residues. V was cut by 5 bases and J by 4 bases, with 18 bases left in between. In nucleotides, the CDR3 is TGTGCCAGCAGCGCATGGGGGCAGGGGCGGAATCAGCCCCAGCATTTT. It codes for CASSAWGQGRNQPQHF.

About this clonotype itself: Because the CDR3 is missing its conserved closing phenylalanine or tryptophan, this is likely a read error. The chain is built from TRBV12-3 or TRBV12-4 and TRBJ2-1; TRBD2 matches at 8 bases. This CDR3 has 16 residues. Trimming removed 6 bases from V and 4 bases from J; junction bases left unmatched: 11. The CDR3 DNA sequence: TGTGCCAGCAGCCCAACCGGGACTAGTTTATACAATGAGCAGTTCTTA. It translates to CASSPTGTSLYNEQFL.

Concerning this clonotype: One base away lies a much larger clone, so this may be a sequencing read error. This chain links TRBV14 with TRBJ1-1; D call uncertain. Germline CDR1 and CDR2: SGHDN and FVKESK. The germline V and J ends were trimmed by 8 bases and 3 bases, with 10 bases remaining between them. The CDR3 runs 12 residues. The CDR3 spells CASGQSHTEAFF. For the CDR3, the DNA is TGTGCCAGCGGGCAATCTCACACTGAAGCTTTCTTT.

About this clonotype itself: No conserved phenylalanine or tryptophan is present at the end of the CDR3, so a read error is the likely explanation. The gene calls are TRBV12-3 or TRBV12-4 and TRBJ2-5, with D tentatively TRBD2 (6 bases). The CDR3 loop spans 13 amino acids. V lost 8 bases, J lost 4 bases, and 14 bases lay in between. CDR3 nucleotides: TGTGCCAGCGGAACGGGGGTGGGAGAGACCCAGTACTTA. This sequence encodes CASGTGVGETQYL.

This clonotype was seen ten or more times. The rearrangement uses TRBV6-1 and TRBJ1-2; D remains ambiguous. The CDR3 is 10 amino acids. Trimming shortened V by 8 bases and J by 5 bases, and 6 bases separated the two germline ends. CDR1 is MNHNS and CDR2 is SASEGT in the germline V gene. The CDR3 is CASFQYGYTF. The CDR3 DNA is TGTGCCAGCTTTCAATATGGCTACACCTTC.

Concerning this clonotype: One base away lies a much larger clone, so this may be a sequencing read error. The chain carries TRBV4-1 and TRBJ1-3, with D possibly matching TRBD1 (5 bases). CDR1 MGHRA and CDR2 YSYEKL come from the germline V gene. There are 17 residues in the CDR3. CDR3 in amino acids: CASSQDPRTSSGDTIYF. The DNA for the CDR3 is TGCGCCAGCAGCCAAGATCCAAGGACATCCTCTGGAGACACCATATATTTT.

On this clonotype: At one end, the junction sequence differs from germline, possibly due to a read error. J is TRBJ2-7 and V is TRBV20-1; D is uncertain. The V gene's germline CDR1 is DFQATT and CDR2 SNEGSKA (reference sequence). The CDR3 is 14 residues long. The CDR3 loop is CRARDYSRSYEQYF. The CDR3 DNA is TGCAGAGCTAGAGATTACTCGAGGTCCTACGAGCAGTACTTC.

This clonotype occurred many times. V gene TRBV5-1 combines with J gene TRBJ2-5; the D is unclear. V was clipped by 0 bases and J by 7 bases, with 10 bases between them. From germline, CDR1 is SGHRS and CDR2 YFSETQ. The CDR3 covers 13 residues. The CDR3 coding sequence is TGCGCCAGCAGCTTGGAGTCTTCGTCGACCCAGTACTTC. Its protein product is CASSLESSSTQYF.

Concerning this clonotype itself: Here the CDR3 omits its conserved ending phenylalanine or tryptophan, so a read error is the likely source. This sequence joins TRBV6-5 and TRBJ2-2; D gene unclear. The CDR3 loop spans 13 amino acids. From germline, CDR1 is MNHEY and CDR2 SVGAGI. The CDR3 sequence is CASSQRFTGELFL. In DNA, the CDR3 is TGTGCCAGCAGCCAAAGATTCACCGGAGAGCTGTTTCTT.

The chain joins TRBV4-2 to TRBJ2-1; D possibly corresponds to TRBD2 (6 bases). Germline V gene sequence: CDR1 LGHNA, CDR2 YNFKEQ. The CDR3 consists of 14 residues. Trimming pared 0 bases from V and 10 bases from J, leaving 13 bases between. The CDR3 DNA reads TGTGCCAGCAGCCAAGACGCAGGGAGCGGGGAGCAGTTCTTC. Protein sequence: CASSQDAGSGEQFF.

The rearrangement links TRBV11-2 to TRBJ1-1; D is perhaps TRBD1 (6 bases). V was pared by 4 bases and J by 4 bases, with 13 bases between. From germline, CDR1 is SGHAT and CDR2 FQNNGV. The CDR3 spans 14 residues. Here the CDR3 reads CASSYKGGVTEAFF. Here the CDR3 DNA reads TGTGCCAGCAGCTATAAGGGGGGGGTCACTGAAGCTTTCTTT.

This sequence joins TRBV12-3 or TRBV12-4 and TRBJ1-1, with D perhaps TRBD1 (6 bases). The CDR3 extends over 13 amino acids. V lost 6 bases and J 4 bases, leaving 12 bases between the germline ends. CDR3 region: CASSLKGGTEAFF. The CDR3 DNA reads as TGTGCCAGCAGCTTAAAGGGGGGCACTGAAGCTTTCTTT.

A word on this clonotype: A read error may account for a junction end that differs from germline. This rearrangement joins TRBV11-1 to TRBJ2-1; 7 bases agree with TRBD2. Germline CDR1 is SGHAT and CDR2 is FQDESV (reference sequence). CDR3 length: 16 amino acids. The CDR3: CVSSLALAGLYNGQFF. In DNA, the CDR3 is TGTGTCAGCAGCTTAGCCTTAGCGGGCCTGTACAATGGGCAGTTCTTC.

As regards this clonotype: The final CDR3 position lacks the conserved phenylalanine or tryptophan, pointing to a likely read error. The CDR3 loop is CASSQTGQGDEQYY. For the CDR3, the DNA is TGCGCCAGTAGCCAGACGGGGCAGGGAGACGAGCAGTACTAC. The chain is built from TRBV4-1 and TRBJ2-7; D tentatively reads TRBD1 or TRBD2 (5 bases each). In germline, CDR1 is MGHRA, CDR2 YSYEKL. CDR3 size: 14 residues.